This T cell receptor (beta chain) stems from a study of blood T cell repertoires in COVID-19 (dated by TCRdb to the early 2020s). For the study in its entirety: The collaborator samples originated in the United States, Italy and Spain and spanned the acute and convalescent phases of COVID-19. The dataset comprised deeply sampled blood TCRbeta repertoires from subjects exposed to, actively infected with, or recovered from COVID-19. The material from the prospective study consisted of cDNA or gDNA derived from T cells, B-cell-depleted T cells, or PBMCs. The repertoires were released in a freely available public database meant as a resource for research on the immune response to SARS-CoV-2. Samples came from the ongoing ImmuneRACE study (first 160 participants) plus 1,254 subjects from 6 global collaborators. Nearly every sample came with metadata listing a de-identified subject ID, COVID-19 status, age in years and sex. Where HLA class I and class II types were available, the types were taken from metadata supplied by the sample provider, not from assay-based typing. On the study overall, not on this receptor specifically: The amount of clinical and demographic metadata varied by source and participant and was provided uncurated.

Relative to germline, V is missing 7 bases and J is missing 3 bases, with 4 bases of the junction outside any gene match. CDR3 length: 14 amino acids, cysteine to phenylalanine. Only CDR3 DNA remains: 42 bases, in frame from the first base. CDR1 and CDR2 (KGHDR, SFDVKD) derive from the germline V gene. Enrolling through a virtual design, the prospective study's participants ranged in age from roughly 18 to 95 years and lived across around 25 United States geographic areas. In the prospective study, cohorts were assigned on the basis of participant-reported clinical history obtained from a screening survey and a study questionnaire. In the prospective study, mobile phlebotomists collected whole blood, serum and a nasopharyngeal or oropharyngeal swab from each participant. Participants in the prospective study had the option to provide additional blood draws and questionnaires over an approximately 2-month period. Before DNA extraction, blood samples from the prospective study were shipped at room temperature or frozen.

The immunoSEQ Assay, a bias-controlled multiplex PCR, was used to amplify TCRbeta CDR3 regions from genomic DNA. The study's own analysis went as follows. The number of nucleated cells in each sample was estimated by amplification of reference gene primers within the assay. To quantify the absolute abundance of each unique TCRbeta CDR3 rearrangement, sequence reads were collapsed and filtered. For each sample, productive Simpson clonality was calculated by taking the square root of Simpson's diversity index across productive rearrangements. The immuneACCESS repertoire file appears here via TCRdb, limited to in-frame rearrangements. These files lack a portion of the clones; in checked studies, under half of the deficit traces to unresolved V genes, and the cause of the others is not known. The DNA was the basis for D and trimming; V, J and clone size are from that table. The sample contains roughly 200,000 clones, roughly 85% of them found a single time. 3.5% to 4.5% of the sample is held by the ten biggest clonotypes.

Regarding this clone: The antigen it recognizes is unknown. Per-base quality was not reported, and no clone a single base away is much larger than it.

This sequence originates from a middle-aged woman with acute COVID-19. The chain joins TRBV24-1 to TRBJ2-2; TRBD1 fits 7 bases in the junction. Sequencing was done on a sample of PBMCs or T cells enriched from blood (not recorded which). For the CDR3, the sequence is CATSEGADTGELFF. The DNA is as follows: TGTGCCACCAGCGAGGGGGCGGACACCGGGGAGCTGTTTTTT.